The next 30 T cell receptor beta chains were all read from a single sample in a study of early T cells in non-severe SARS-CoV-2 infection. TCRdb called the 5' RACE reads again in MiXCR, with one record for every CDR3 protein. The profile shows 50,000 to 70,000 distinct CDR3 sequences, around 13% of them singletons. The sample comprised whole blood. Receptor source: an adult who was a healthcare worker with PCR-confirmed SARS-CoV-2 infection or an uninfected control (not recorded which).

V gene TRBV2 combines with J gene TRBJ2-2, with unresolved D. The germline V gene has CDR1 SNHLY and CDR2 FYNNEI. The CDR3 is 13 amino acids. V was trimmed by 6 bases and J by 4 bases, leaving 9 bases between them. As DNA, the CDR3 is TGTGCCAGCAGGGTGGCGGCCACCGGGGAGCTGTTTTTT. Its translation is CASRVAATGELFF.

The chain joins TRBV11-2 to TRBJ2-5; no clear D gene. Trimming pared 1 base from V and 2 bases from J, leaving 14 bases between. There are 16 residues in the CDR3. Germline loops: CDR1 SGHAT, CDR2 FQNNGV. In DNA, the CDR3 is TGTGCCAGCAGCTTAGGACCGCCGGGCTCACAAGAGACCCAGTACTTC. Translating it yields CASSLGPPGSQETQYF.

This clonotype was seen ten or more times. This rearrangement joins TRBV6-5 to TRBJ1-1, with D maybe TRBD1 (5 bases). Trimming stripped 6 bases from V and 4 bases from J, with 12 bases between. The CDR3 loop spans 13 amino acids. From germline, CDR1 is MNHEY and CDR2 SVGAGI. CDR3 loop: CASSRGVGTEAFF. In DNA form, the CDR3 reads TGTGCCAGCAGCCGGGGGGTTGGCACTGAAGCTTTCTTT.

This clonotype was seen more than once but under ten times. The rearrangement joins TRBV10-2 to TRBJ2-1; TRBD1 matches at 12 bases. The junction had 8 bases not matched to a gene; V was cut back by 6 bases and J by 2 bases. This CDR3 region has 17 residues. In germline, CDR1 is WSHSY, CDR2 SAAADI. The CDR3 DNA follows: TGCGCCAGCAGGGGACAGGGGGCGCAGATGCCCTACAATGAGCAGTTCTTC. Protein: CASRGQGAQMPYNEQFF.

The J gene is TRBJ2-2, the V gene TRBV12-3 or TRBV12-4; D is perhaps TRBD2 (5 bases). The ends were cut back, 6 bases at V and 3 bases at J, with 11 bases in the middle. The CDR3 covers 14 residues. This CDR3 is CASSPGEDTGELFF. CDR3 nucleotides: TGTGCCAGCAGCCCCGGGGAAGACACCGGGGAGCTGTTTTTT.

The sample holds many counts of this clonotype. The chain recombines TRBV20-1 with TRBJ2-5; D unresolved. From germline, CDR1 is DFQATT and CDR2 SNEGSKA (reference sequence). This CDR3 region has 14 residues. V lost 0 bases, J lost 3 bases, and 11 bases lay in between. CDR3 sequence (DNA): TGCAGTGCTAGAGATATGGCGGCTGAAGAGACCCAGTACTTC. Translation gives CSARDMAAEETQYF.

This clonotype was counted a few times. J is TRBJ1-1 and V is TRBV4-1; D not certain. The V and J ends lost 8 bases and 1 base respectively, with 11 bases between them. The length of the CDR3 is 13 residues. Germline CDR1 reads MGHRA; CDR2 reads YSYEKL. CDR3 in amino acids: CASPQVRNTEAFF. The CDR3 nucleotides read TGCGCCAGCCCTCAAGTGAGGAACACTGAAGCTTTCTTT.

This clonotype has ten or more counts. The gene calls are TRBV18 and TRBJ1-2; D is possibly TRBD1 (6 bases). The germline V and J ends were trimmed by 2 bases and 3 bases, with 25 bases remaining between them. The length of the CDR3 is 19 residues. CDR1 is KGHSH and CDR2 is LQKENI in the germline V gene. In nucleotides, the CDR3 is TGTGCCAGCTCACCAAACAGCGCGGCAGGGGCGACGGAGGACTATGGCTACACCTTC. Its protein is CASSPNSAAGATEDYGYTF.

Only a few counts were recorded for this clonotype. V gene TRBV6-1 combines with J gene TRBJ2-3; D may be TRBD2 (5 bases). Germline CDR1 MNHNS, CDR2 SASEGT. Between the trimmed V and J ends, which lost 3 bases and 5 bases, there was a span of 12 bases. The CDR3 length is 14 residues. The CDR3 DNA follows: TGTGCCAGCAGTGAGCCCGCGGCGGGAGATACGCAGTATTTT. Protein product: CASSEPAAGDTQYF.

This chain joins TRBV2 and TRBJ1-2; a weak D match, TRBD1 (6 bases). The CDR3 is made up of 15 amino acids. Germline values: CDR1 SNHLY, CDR2 FYNNEI. The CDR3 protein is CANKREDSPNYGYTF. The CDR3 coding sequence is TGTGCGAATAAAAGGGAGGACAGCCCTAACTATGGCTACACCTTC.

The chain uses TRBV30 and TRBJ2-1; 10 bases match TRBD2. Germline V lookup: CDR1 GTSNPN, CDR2 SVGIG (reference sequence). V dropped 2 bases and J dropped 5; count of bases not matched to a gene: 9. The CDR3 is 16 amino acids. CDR3 nucleotides: TGTGCCTGGAGTAGGACTAGCGGTCTCGGACACAATGAGCAGTTCTTC. Its protein is CAWSRTSGLGHNEQFF. Based on the CDR3 plus reference TRBV30 and TRBJ2-1, the full variable domain is SQTIHQWPATLVQPVGSPLSLECTVEGTSNPNLYWYRQAAGRGLQLLFYSVGIGQISSEVPQNLSASRPQDRQFILSSKKLLLSDSGFYLCAWSRTSGLGHNEQFFGPGTRLTVL.

The rearrangement links TRBV11-2 to TRBJ2-1; D is perhaps TRBD1 or TRBD2 (6 bases each). CDR3 length: 12 amino acids. Germline V CDR1 and CDR2: SGHAT, FQNNGV. Trimming removed 5 bases at V and 14 bases at J, with 16 bases between. The CDR3 loop reads CASSPRGPEEFF. The CDR3 bases are TGTGCCAGCAGCCCCCGGGGGCCGGAGGAGTTCTTC.

This clonotype is categorized as medium-sized (0.01 to 0.1%). The chain uses TRBV29-1 and TRBJ1-2; D unclear. Germline V gives CDR1 SQVTM, CDR2 ANQGSEA. The germline V and J ends were trimmed by 6 bases and 4 bases, with 12 bases remaining between them. The CDR3 has 12 residues. The CDR3 reads CSVNGGLYGYTF. Here the CDR3 DNA reads TGCAGCGTGAATGGCGGGCTCTATGGCTACACCTTC.

This clonotype was seen many times. This chain links TRBV29-1 with TRBJ2-3, with 7 nucleotides matching TRBD2. Germline loops: CDR1 SQVTM, CDR2 ANQGSEA. The CDR3 totals 14 residues. The junction had 12 bases not matched to a gene; V was cut back by 6 bases and J by 6 bases. The CDR3 nucleotides read TGCAGCGTACCCACGGGAGGAGTTGCGGATACGCAGTATTTT. Protein sequence: CSVPTGGVADTQYF.

The chain recombines TRBV28 with TRBJ1-1; 7 bases agree with TRBD1. CDR3 length: 15 amino acids. J lost 1 base, V lost 5 bases, and 7 bases had no gene match. Germline assignment: CDR1 MDHEN and CDR2 SYDVKM. The CDR3 bases are TGTGCCAGCAGTCTGGCAGGGGGTCGGAACACTGAAGCTTTCTTT. Translated, it gives CASSLAGGRNTEAFF.

The V call is TRBV2, the J call TRBJ1-1; D call uncertain. Germline V gives CDR1 SNHLY, CDR2 FYNNEI. V lost 7 bases and J lost 4, with 7 bases in between. The CDR3 extends over 11 amino acids. The CDR3 DNA reads as TGTGCCAGCATTGGCAGCACTGAAGCTTTCTTT. This sequence encodes CASIGSTEAFF.

This clonotype was counted many times. The chain links TRBV10-3 to TRBJ2-1; D not certain. This CDR3 spans 15 amino acids. CDR1 is ENHRY, CDR2 SYGVKD, per germline. Trimming shortened V by 4 bases and J by 1 base, and 11 bases separated the two germline ends. The CDR3 coding sequence is TGTGCCATCAGTGCGTCGGATGTTTCCTACAATGAGCAGTTCTTC. Its protein product is CAISASDVSYNEQFF.

This chain links TRBV6-5 with TRBJ1-3; D not certain. V dropped 5 bases and J dropped 8 bases, with 7 bases sitting between them. CDR3 length: 11 residues. Germline CDR1 MNHEY, CDR2 SVGAGI. For the CDR3, the DNA is TGTGCCAGCAGTAACGTGGACACCATATATTTT. Translating gives CASSNVDTIYF.

The chain links TRBV7-2 to TRBJ1-2; D might be TRBD1 (5 bases). Trimming cost V 1 base and J 2 bases, with 8 bases left between them. Germline-derived CDR1 and CDR2 are SGHTA and FQGNSA. The CDR3 extends over 14 amino acids. CDR3 sequence (DNA): TGTGCCAGCAGCTTAGACGGGACCAACTATGGCTACACCTTC. Translated, it gives CASSLDGTNYGYTF.

The sample holds a few counts of this clonotype. This chain uses TRBV24-1 with TRBJ2-1; TRBD1 agrees at 9 bases. The CDR3 is made up of 16 amino acids. The junction had 5 bases not matched to a gene; V was cut back by 3 bases and J by 3 bases. Looked up from germline, CDR1 is KGHDR and CDR2 is SFDVKD. CDR3 nucleotide sequence: TGTGCCACCAGTGATACACCGGGACAGGGCTACAATGAGCAGTTCTTC. It translates to CATSDTPGQGYNEQFF.

With regard to this clonotype: A much larger clone differs from this one at a single base, so this may be a read error. The V gene is TRBV28, the J gene TRBJ2-1; the match to TRBD2 covers 10 bases. The CDR3 is 15 amino acids. Germline V lookup: CDR1 MDHEN, CDR2 SYDVKM. V was pared by 5 bases and J by 8 bases, with 9 bases of the junction left unmatched. The chain's CDR3 is CASSKLAGVVDEQFF. The CDR3 DNA is TGTGCCAGCAGTAAGCTAGCGGGAGTGGTGGATGAGCAGTTCTTC.

In its sample, this clonotype was seen a few times. This sequence joins TRBV29-1 and TRBJ1-2; the D gene is possibly TRBD1 (5 bases). Trimming shortened V by 6 bases and J by 3 bases, and 14 bases separated the two germline ends. Germline-derived CDR1 and CDR2 are SQVTM and ANQGSEA. The CDR3 is 13 amino acids. This chain's CDR3 is CSVRTGADYGYTF. The CDR3 DNA is TGCAGCGTGAGGACCGGGGCGGACTATGGCTACACCTTC. Using reference TRBV29-1 and TRBJ1-2 for the parts outside the CDR3, the full variable domain is SAVISQKPSRDICQRGTSLTIQCQVDSQVTMMFWYRQQPGQSLTLIATANQGSEATYESGFVIDKFPISRPNLTFSTLTVSNMSPEDSSIYLCSVRTGADYGYTFGSGTRLTVV.

This clonotype was detected many times. This chain links TRBV20-1 with TRBJ2-1, with D unresolved. Trimming pared 3 bases from V and 5 bases from J, leaving 20 bases between. There are 16 residues in the CDR3. The germline V gene has CDR1 DFQATT and CDR2 SNEGSKA (reference sequence). CDR3: CSARPESAGSHNEQFF. Here the CDR3 DNA reads TGCAGTGCTAGGCCGGAATCGGCTGGCTCTCACAATGAGCAGTTCTTC.

At least ten counts were recorded for this clonotype. J is TRBJ1-2 and V is TRBV5-1; 8 bases align to TRBD1. The CDR3 spans 14 residues. With 5 bases clipped from V and 2 bases from J, the junction kept 5 bases outside the gene matches. Germline CDR1 reads SGHRS; CDR2 reads YFSETQ. This CDR3 reads CASSTGGTNYGYTF. CDR3 DNA: TGCGCCAGCAGTACAGGGGGAACGAACTATGGCTACACCTTC.

V usage is TRBV3-1 and J usage is TRBJ2-5, with D perhaps matching TRBD2 (6 bases). Trimming left V 4 bases short and J 5 bases short, with 17 bases between. The germline V gene has CDR1 LGHDT and CDR2 YNNKEL (reference sequence). CDR3 size: 15 residues. Written as DNA, the CDR3 is TGTGCCAGCAGCCCAGGGACTTCTGAAGTGGAGACCCAGTACTTC. Its translation: CASSPGTSEVETQYF.

This clonotype was picked up a small number of times. The genes are TRBV7-9 and TRBJ2-1, with 7 nucleotides matching TRBD1. V shed 5 bases, J shed 0 bases, and the junction held 4 bases outside the gene matches. The germline gives CDR1 SEHNR, CDR2 FQNEAQ (reference sequence). This CDR3 comprises 15 residues. The CDR3 DNA is TGTGCCAGCAGCCCTGGACAGGACTCCTACAATGAGCAGTTCTTC. It specifies CASSPGQDSYNEQFF.

This clonotype occurred many times. V gene TRBV6-1 combines with J gene TRBJ2-1, with D uncertain. This CDR3 is 16 amino acids long. Germline assignment: CDR1 MNHNS and CDR2 SASEGT. The V end lost 4 bases, the J end lost 7 bases, and 20 bases lay between the germline ends. CDR3 loop: CASSVVTSSPRNEQFF. CDR3 in DNA: TGTGCCAGCAGTGTGGTGACGAGCAGCCCGAGGAATGAGCAGTTCTTC.

This clonotype showed up many times. CDR3 residues: CASSGENYGYTF. The CDR3 DNA reads as TGTGCCAGCAGTGGAGAGAACTATGGCTACACCTTC. This sequence joins TRBV6-1 and TRBJ1-2, with D unclear. The CDR3 extends over 12 amino acids. V gave up 4 bases and J gave up 2 bases, with 5 bases separating them. Germline CDR1 MNHNS, CDR2 SASEGT.

The CDR3 is CASSLGGLLYEQYF. CDR3 in DNA: TGTGCCAGCAGCTTAGGCGGCTTGCTCTACGAGCAGTACTTC. The chain combines TRBV7-2 with TRBJ2-7; D is unresolved. Trimming pared 1 base from V and 3 bases from J, leaving 10 bases between. CDR3 size: 14 residues. Germline V gene data show CDR1 as SGHTA and CDR2 as FQGNSA. Combining the CDR3 with reference TRBV7-2 and TRBJ2-7 gives the whole variable domain GAGVSQSPSNKVTEKGKDVELRCDPISGHTALYWYRQSLGQGLEFLIYFQGNSAPDKSGLPSDRFSAERTGGSVSTLTIQRTQQEDSAVYLCASSLGGLLYEQYFGPGTRLTVT.

This clonotype was seen only a few times. The genes are TRBV6-5 and TRBJ2-7; 11 nucleotides agree with TRBD1. V lost 7 bases, J lost 7 bases, and 9 bases stayed unmatched. The CDR3 loop spans 14 amino acids. Germline CDR1 is MNHEY and CDR2 is SVGAGI. The CDR3 sequence is CASNTGQGVAEQYF. The CDR3 coding sequence is TGTGCCAGCAATACGGGACAGGGGGTCGCGGAGCAGTACTTC.